The clone carrying this T cell receptor (beta chain) occurred many times. TCRdb redid the calling of the 5' RACE reads with MiXCR, one entry per CDR3 protein. The sample has around 62,000 distinct CDR3 sequences; under 15% are singletons. This entry is derived from a study of early T cells in non-severe SARS-CoV-2 infection. The CDR3 sequence is 16 residues long. The germline V and J ends were trimmed by 4 bases and 2 bases, with 17 bases remaining between them. Germline V CDR1 and CDR2: MDHEN, SYDVKM. V usage is TRBV28 and J usage is TRBJ1-2; D remains ambiguous. The sample comprised whole blood. This receptor was taken from an adult who was a healthcare worker with PCR-confirmed SARS-CoV-2 infection or an uninfected control (not recorded which). CDR3 sequence (DNA): TGTGCCAGCAGTTCCAAGGGCATTACTTCGAACTATGGCTACACCTTC. Amino acid sequence: CASSSKGITSNYGYTF.